The T cell receptor beta chain described here comes from a study of OX40 agonist ivuxolimab in advanced cancers. Across the study: At 0.01 to 10 mg/kg, ivuxolimab was administered intravenously to patients every 2 weeks. The mean age was roughly 60 years, ranging from about 23 to 79, with 65% to 85% of participants male.

Trimming took 6 bases from V and 3 from J; bases not matched to a gene: 15. Per the germline V gene, CDR1 is MNHEY and CDR2 is SMNVEV (reference sequence). This CDR3 has 18 residues. The table came from immunoSEQ multiplex PCR; TCRdb's copy has only in-frame clones and leaves some out. The top ten hold around a fifth of the sample, which has 26,000 or so clones, roughly 90% seen once. The receptor's source is an adult with an advanced solid tumor such as melanoma, head and neck, liver or kidney cancer. The sequenced sample was CD4+ or CD8+ T cells sorted from blood, obtained in a trial of the OX40 agonist ivuxolimab. The genes are TRBV27 and TRBJ2-7, with 12 nucleotides matching TRBD1. The CDR3 here is CASRTLGPGTGGSYEQYF. CDR3 bases: TGTGCCAGCAGAACCCTGGGCCCCGGGACAGGGGGCAGCTACGAGCAGTACTTC.